Detailed here is one T cell receptor (beta chain). For the second PCR, which ran for roughly 7 to 11 cycles, a sample-barcoded 5' primer and a J-beta primer mix were used. MiXCR was run by TCRdb on the 5' RACE reads, yielding one entry per CDR3 protein. This sample has about 1,500,000 distinct CDR3 sequences, with approximately 42% found just once. The draw of peripheral blood yielded approximately 10 milliliters from each donor. At least 5 micrograms of total RNA were extracted per sample. This entry belongs to a study of blood T cells in healthy people across ages. This TCR derives from a woman younger than 35 in good health. Material: blood.

This chain's CDR3 is CSARDPAGLAGGEQFF. In DNA form, the CDR3 reads TGCAGTGCTAGAGATCCTGCGGGACTAGCGGGAGGTGAGCAGTTCTTC. This chain uses TRBV20-1 with TRBJ2-1; 15 bases map to TRBD2. The J segment lost 9 bases and the V segment lost 0 bases, leaving 6 bases of the junction unmatched. The CDR3 covers 16 residues. Germline V CDR1 and CDR2: DFQATT, SNEGSKA (reference sequence).